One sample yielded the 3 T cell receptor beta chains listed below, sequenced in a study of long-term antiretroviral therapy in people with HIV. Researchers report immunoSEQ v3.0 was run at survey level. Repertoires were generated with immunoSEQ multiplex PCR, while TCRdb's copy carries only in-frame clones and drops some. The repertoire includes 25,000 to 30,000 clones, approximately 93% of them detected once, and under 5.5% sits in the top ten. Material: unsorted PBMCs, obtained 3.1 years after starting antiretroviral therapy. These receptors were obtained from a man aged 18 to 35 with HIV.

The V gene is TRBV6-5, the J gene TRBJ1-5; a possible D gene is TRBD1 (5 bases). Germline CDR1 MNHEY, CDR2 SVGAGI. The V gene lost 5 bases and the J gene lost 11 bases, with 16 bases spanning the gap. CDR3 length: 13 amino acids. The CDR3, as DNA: TGTGCCAGCAGTGACGGGGACGGGAGGGCCCAGCATTTT. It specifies CASSDGDGRAQHF.

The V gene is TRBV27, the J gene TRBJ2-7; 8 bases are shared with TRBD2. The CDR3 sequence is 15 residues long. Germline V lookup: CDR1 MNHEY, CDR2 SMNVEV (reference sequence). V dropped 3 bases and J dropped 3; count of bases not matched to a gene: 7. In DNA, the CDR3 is TGTGCCAGCAGTTTTTCACCCAGCGGGAGCTACGAGCAGTACTTC. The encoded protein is CASSFSPSGSYEQYF.

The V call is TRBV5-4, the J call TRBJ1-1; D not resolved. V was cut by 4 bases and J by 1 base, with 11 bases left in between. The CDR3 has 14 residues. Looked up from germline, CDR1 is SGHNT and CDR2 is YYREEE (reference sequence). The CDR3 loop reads CASSVTRSNTEAFF. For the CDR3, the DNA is TGTGCCAGCAGCGTTACAAGATCGAACACTGAAGCTTTCTTT.